This entry lists 20 T cell receptor beta chains sequenced from one sample in a study of blood T cell repertoires in COVID-19. Repertoires were generated with immunoSEQ multiplex PCR, while TCRdb's copy carries only in-frame clones and drops some. The top ten clones hold less than 25% of a sample with around 190,000 clones, 85% to 90% of them seen once. The sample taken for sequencing was peripheral blood. These receptor sequences come from a man aged 70 or older with active or convalescent COVID-19.

This clone came up a few times. The rearrangement uses TRBV7-2 and TRBJ1-2; 9 bases are a match to TRBD1. The germline gives CDR1 SGHTA, CDR2 FQGNSA. This CDR3 has 14 amino acids. Losses at the gene ends were 5 bases for V and 4 bases for J; bases not matched to a gene: 5. CDR3 coding DNA: TGTGCCAGCAGCAATGACAGGGGGATCTATGGCTACACCTTC. Translation: CASSNDRGIYGYTF.

The V call is TRBV18, the J call TRBJ2-7, with 7 bases fitting TRBD2. The CDR3 extends over 15 amino acids. V was pared by 3 bases and J by 7 bases, with 12 bases of the junction left unmatched. CDR1 is KGHSH and CDR2 is LQKENI in the germline V gene. CDR3 protein: CASSPPGEGVQEQYF. In DNA form, the CDR3 reads TGTGCCAGCTCACCGCCGGGGGAGGGAGTGCAAGAGCAGTACTTC.

J is TRBJ1-1 and V is TRBV7-8; 12 bases agree with TRBD1. Losses at the gene ends were 5 bases for V and 4 bases for J; bases not matched to a gene: 8. The CDR3 has 16 amino acids. Germline lookup yields CDR1 SGHVS and CDR2 FQNEAQ. The CDR3 here is CASSQAGTGGFTEAFF. The CDR3 DNA reads TGTGCCAGCAGCCAGGCCGGGACAGGGGGCTTCACTGAAGCTTTCTTT.

V gene TRBV28 combines with J gene TRBJ2-7; 8 bases fit TRBD2. After removal of 3 bases from V and 7 bases from J, the junction contained 8 bases not matched to a gene. There are 14 residues in the CDR3. Germline V gene sequence: CDR1 MDHEN, CDR2 SYDVKM. CDR3 in amino acids: CASSLAGGLGEQYF. CDR3 DNA: TGTGCCAGCAGTTTGGCGGGAGGATTGGGAGAGCAGTACTTC. The complete variable domain, with remaining parts taken from reference TRBV28 and TRBJ2-7, reads DVKVTQSSRYLVKRTGEKVFLECVQDMDHENMFWYRQDPGLGLRLIYFSYDVKMKEKGDIPEGYSVSREKKERFSLILESASTNQTSMYLCASSLAGGLGEQYFGPGTRLTVT.

The gene calls are TRBV18 and TRBJ2-7; D call uncertain. CDR3 size: 14 residues. Germline assignment: CDR1 KGHSH and CDR2 LQKENI. V was cut by 2 bases and J by 4 bases, with 12 bases left in between. The CDR3 sequence: CASSPLSQDYEQYF. The CDR3 region has the DNA TGTGCCAGCTCACCATTGAGTCAGGATTACGAGCAGTACTTC.

This chain links TRBV3-1 (or the pseudogene TRBV3-2) with TRBJ2-1; 7 nucleotides agree with TRBD2. V shed 2 bases, J shed 7 bases, and the junction held 5 bases outside the gene matches. Per germline, CDR1 LGHDT and CDR2 YNNKEL (reference sequence). CDR3 length equals 14 residues. CDR3 sequence reads: CASSQSWRENEQFF. CDR3 DNA sequence: TGTGCCAGCAGCCAATCTTGGCGGGAGAATGAGCAGTTCTTC.

The CDR3 spells CATSDPGATNEKLFF. CDR3 coding DNA: TGTGCCACCAGTGACCCGGGAGCAACTAATGAAAAACTGTTTTTT. V is TRBV24-1 and J is TRBJ1-4; no firm D call. Per the germline V gene, CDR1 is KGHDR and CDR2 is SFDVKD. The CDR3 contains 15 residues. Trimming left V 4 bases short and J 0 bases short, with 8 bases between.

This chain uses TRBV7-6 with TRBJ2-2; 11 bases agree with TRBD1. The CDR3 has 17 amino acids. The junction had 6 bases not matched to a gene; V was cut back by 5 bases and J by 1 base. CDR1 and CDR2 (germline): SGHVS, FNYEAQ. The DNA for the CDR3 is TGTGCCAGCAGCATAACCGGGACAGGGGGGAACACCGGGGAGCTGTTTTTT. Protein: CASSITGTGGNTGELFF.

This chain joins TRBV29-1 and TRBJ2-3; 11 bases fit TRBD2. The germline CDR1 and CDR2 sequences are SQVTM and ANQGSEA. V dropped 4 bases and J dropped 0; count of bases not matched to a gene: 3. The CDR3 has 15 residues. CDR3 nucleotides: TGCAGCGTTGGGACTAGCGGGTCTAGCACAGATACGCAGTATTTT. Amino acid sequence: CSVGTSGSSTDTQYF.

The chain uses TRBV6-1 and TRBJ1-2; D is unclear. The CDR3 runs 14 residues. Trimming cost V 1 base and J 2 bases, with 8 bases left between them. Germline V gene sequence: CDR1 MNHNS, CDR2 SASEGT. This CDR3 is CASSEGGPNYGYTF. The CDR3 region has the DNA TGTGCCAGCAGTGAAGGAGGGCCAAACTATGGCTACACCTTC.

This clone was counted between two and nine times. The CDR3: CASQRQGIGEQYF. CDR3 bases: TGTGCCAGCCAAAGACAGGGGATAGGCGAGCAGTACTTC. V usage is TRBV6-5 and J usage is TRBJ2-7; 8 bases line up with TRBD1. Germline lookup yields CDR1 MNHEY and CDR2 SVGAGI. The J segment lost 6 bases and the V segment lost 8 bases, leaving 9 bases of the junction unmatched. There are 13 residues in the CDR3.

The V and J genes are TRBV27 and TRBJ2-2; 11 nucleotides agree with TRBD1. J was trimmed by 6 bases and V by 4 bases; bases with no gene match: 4. Looked up from germline, CDR1 is MNHEY and CDR2 is SMNVEV (reference sequence). The CDR3 covers 15 residues. The CDR3 loop reads CASSSPGQGAGELFF. CDR3 nucleotides: TGTGCCAGCAGTTCACCGGGACAGGGGGCCGGGGAGCTGTTTTTT.

The chain combines TRBV5-1 with TRBJ2-1, with 8 bases identical to TRBD2. After removal of 0 bases from V and 0 bases from J, the junction contained 2 bases not matched to a gene. Germline V gives CDR1 SGHRS, CDR2 YFSETQ. This CDR3 is 16 amino acids long. The CDR3 nucleotides are TGCGCCAGCAGCTTGGATGCGGGAGGCTCCTACAATGAGCAGTTCTTC. It is translated as CASSLDAGGSYNEQFF.

The genes are TRBV27 and TRBJ1-5; the D is unclear. CDR3 length equals 17 residues. Trimming took 3 bases from V and 4 from J, leaving 19 bases between them. Germline V gene data show CDR1 as MNHEY and CDR2 as SMNVEV (reference sequence). CDR3 nucleotides: TGTGCCAGCAGTTTTGGCCCCGGGAGAGAACCTAATCAGCCCCAGCATTTT. This encodes CASSFGPGREPNQPQHF.

The rearrangement uses TRBV5-1 and TRBJ1-3; 9 bases map to TRBD1. The germline V gene has CDR1 SGHRS and CDR2 YFSETQ. CDR3 length: 16 amino acids. After removal of 4 bases from V and 2 bases from J, the junction contained 7 bases not matched to a gene. The chain's CDR3 is CASSLMGTGTGNTIYF. CDR3 nucleotides: TGCGCCAGCAGCCTGATGGGGACAGGGACTGGAAACACCATATATTTT.

This clone was detected a few times. This chain links TRBV7-2 with TRBJ2-5; tentatively, D is TRBD1 (6 bases). CDR3 size: 14 residues. V lost 5 bases, J lost 1 base, and 11 bases lay in between. Germline lookup yields CDR1 SGHTA and CDR2 FQGNSA. The chain's CDR3 is CASSTGQLQETQYF. CDR3 nucleotides: TGTGCCAGCAGCACGGGACAACTCCAAGAGACCCAGTACTTC.

This clone occurred a few times. The chain is built from TRBV2 and TRBJ1-3; 7 bases agree with TRBD1. The CDR3 has 14 residues. V gave up 3 bases and J gave up 4 bases; unmatched junction bases: 3. Germline V gene data show CDR1 as SNHLY and CDR2 as FYNNEI. The CDR3 loop reads CASSDRQGGNTIYF. In DNA, the CDR3 is TGTGCCAGCAGTGACCGACAGGGCGGAAACACCATATATTTT.

V gene TRBV4-1 combines with J gene TRBJ2-1; D is ambiguous. This CDR3 is 11 amino acids long. Trimming stripped 6 bases from V and 6 bases from J, with 6 bases between. Germline V lookup: CDR1 MGHRA, CDR2 YSYEKL. In DNA, the CDR3 is TGCGCCAGCAGAAACACCAATGAGCAGTTCTTC. This sequence encodes CASRNTNEQFF.

For the CDR3, the DNA is TGCGCCAGCAGCCGGGACACCCTAGGCACAGATACGCAGTATTTT. It is translated as CASSRDTLGTDTQYF. The J gene is TRBJ2-3, the V gene TRBV4-1, with D possibly TRBD1 on 6 matching bases. The CDR3 totals 15 residues. V lost 4 bases, J lost 1 base, and 12 bases lay in between. In germline, CDR1 is MGHRA, CDR2 YSYEKL.

The chain links TRBV18 to TRBJ1-2; maybe TRBD1 (6 bases). The CDR3 is 14 amino acids. Germline CDR1 and CDR2: KGHSH and LQKENI. Trimming left V 3 bases short and J 4 bases short, with 12 bases between. The CDR3, as DNA: TGTGCCAGCTCACCCACGGACAGCCGCTATGGCTACACCTTC. Its translation is CASSPTDSRYGYTF. The entire variable domain, with the rest obtained from reference TRBV18 and TRBJ1-2, is as follows: NAGVMQNPRHLVRRRGQEARLRCSPMKGHSHVYWYRQLPEEGLKFMVYLQKENIIDESGMPKERFSAEFPKEGPSILRIQQVVRGDSAAYFCASSPTDSRYGYTFGSGTRLTVV.